The source of this T cell receptor (beta chain) is a study of molecular identifiers for immune sequencing clone quantification. Study in general: Replicates partitioned RNA from approximately 20,000 or 98,000 naive CD8 cells into five parts, sequencing four. Regarding the study as a whole: Identical TCR molecules can share a barcode, and this sharing could underestimate highly expanded clone sizes.

Per germline, CDR1 MNHEY and CDR2 SMNVEV (reference sequence). CDR3 length: 17 amino acids. Remarks on this clonotype: The antigen is not known. A much larger clone is a single base away; this may be a read error.

Bulk TCR library preparation followed previously described methods with listed TCR primers. A single record per CDR3 protein comes from TCRdb applying MiXCR to the PCR reads. The top ten hold roughly 0.86% of the sample, which has more than 250,000 distinct CDR3 sequences, about a fifth seen once. The chain joins TRBV27 to TRBJ2-3, with D maybe TRBD2 (5 bases). The receptor comes from a human donor in good health. Some libraries in this study had Jurkat cell RNA spiked in. Sequences were obtained from naive CD8+ T cells from blood, with Jurkat cell RNA spiked in. Noted subset: FACS-sorted CD8+CD4-CCR7+CD45RA+ naive T cells. The CDR3 coding sequence is TGTGCCGGCAGTTTACTTCAGCGGAACCCTAGCACAGATACGCAGTATTTT. Amino acid sequence: CAGSLLQRNPSTDTQYF.